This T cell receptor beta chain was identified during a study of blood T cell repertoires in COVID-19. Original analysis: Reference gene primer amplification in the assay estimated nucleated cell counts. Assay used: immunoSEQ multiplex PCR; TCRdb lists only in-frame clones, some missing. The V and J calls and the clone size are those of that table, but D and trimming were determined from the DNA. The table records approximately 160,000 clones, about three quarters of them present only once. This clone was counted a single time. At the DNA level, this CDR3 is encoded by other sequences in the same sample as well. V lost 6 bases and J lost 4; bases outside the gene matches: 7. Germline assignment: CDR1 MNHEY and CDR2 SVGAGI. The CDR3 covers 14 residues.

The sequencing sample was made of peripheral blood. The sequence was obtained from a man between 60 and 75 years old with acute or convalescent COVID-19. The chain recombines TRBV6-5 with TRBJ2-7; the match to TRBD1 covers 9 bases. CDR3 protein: CASRAGTGSYEQYF. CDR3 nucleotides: TGTGCCAGCAGGGCCGGGACAGGGTCTTACGAGCAGTACTTC.